The present TCR beta chain was sequenced within a study of response to subunit inactivated influenza vaccine. Regarding the study as a whole: A suggestion made by the authors is that each seasonal influenza vaccination recruits few new T cells.

As for this clonotype: Antigen: not known. At one of its ends the junction is not consistent with the germline gene, which may arise from a read error.

The CDR3 has 14 residues. CDR1 is LGHNA, CDR2 YSLEER, per germline. MiXCR, applied by TCRdb to the RT-PCR reads, yields one record per CDR3 protein. The sample yields some 600,000 distinct CDR3 sequences, about 15% seen once. The receptor comes from a man over 45 who received an inactivated influenza vaccine. V and J are TRBV4-3 and TRBJ2-3, with D tentatively TRBD1 (6 bases). Sequencing used PBMCs from blood, obtained less than 15 days before vaccination. The CDR3 nucleotides are TGCGCCAGCAGCCTCCAGGAATGGACAGATACGCAGTGTTTT. This translates into CASSLQEWTDTQCF.